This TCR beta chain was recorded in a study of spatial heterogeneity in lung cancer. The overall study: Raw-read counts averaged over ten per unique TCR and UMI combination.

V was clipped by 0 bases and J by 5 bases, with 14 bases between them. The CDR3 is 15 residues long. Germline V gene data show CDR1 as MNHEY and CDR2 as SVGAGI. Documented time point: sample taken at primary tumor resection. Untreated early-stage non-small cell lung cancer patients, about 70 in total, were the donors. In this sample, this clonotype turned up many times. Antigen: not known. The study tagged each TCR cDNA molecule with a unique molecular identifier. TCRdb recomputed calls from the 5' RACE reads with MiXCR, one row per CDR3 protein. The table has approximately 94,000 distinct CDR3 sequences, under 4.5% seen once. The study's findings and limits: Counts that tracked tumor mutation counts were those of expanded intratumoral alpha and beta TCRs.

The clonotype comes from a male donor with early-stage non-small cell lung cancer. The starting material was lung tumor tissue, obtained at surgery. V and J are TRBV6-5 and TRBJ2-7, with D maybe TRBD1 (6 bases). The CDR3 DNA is TGTGCCAGCAGTTACTCGGGGGCCCTCTTCGACGAGCAGTACTTC. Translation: CASSYSGALFDEQYF.